These 21 T cell receptor beta chains originate from one sample sequenced in a study of long-term antiretroviral therapy in people with HIV. This was the immunoSEQ v3.0 assay at survey level. Clones were read by immunoSEQ multiplex PCR, and TCRdb kept only the in-frame ones, dropping some. The sample lists some 3,500 clones, roughly 90% occurring once. The sample in question was unsorted PBMCs, obtained 0.3 years after starting antiretroviral therapy. The source is a woman aged 50 to 60 with HIV.

This chain joins TRBV29-1 and TRBJ2-7; D ambiguous. The ends were cut back, 0 bases at V and 0 bases at J, with 6 bases in the middle. The CDR3 runs 13 residues. The germline V gene has CDR1 SQVTM and CDR2 ANQGSEA. The CDR3 reads CSVEEEASYEQYF. CDR3 nucleotide sequence: TGCAGCGTTGAAGAAGAAGCCTCCTACGAGCAGTACTTC.

The V and J genes are TRBV10-3 and TRBJ1-3; 10 bases are a match to TRBD1. V gave up 6 bases and J gave up 2 bases; unmatched junction bases: 4. Germline CDR1 is ENHRY and CDR2 is SYGVKD. This CDR3 comprises 15 residues. As DNA, the CDR3 is TGTGCCATCAGGACGACAGGGGGCACTGGAAACACCATATATTTT. It yields the protein CAIRTTGGTGNTIYF.

This clone was observed once. The chain employs TRBV7-2 and TRBJ2-7; tentatively, D is TRBD1 (5 bases). This CDR3 has 12 residues. In germline, CDR1 is SGHTA, CDR2 FQGNSA. The V end was cut by 3 bases, the J end by 2 bases, with 5 bases between. The CDR3 loop is CASSLTAYEQYF. The CDR3 region has the DNA TGTGCCAGCAGCTTGACAGCCTACGAGCAGTACTTC. Combining the CDR3 with reference TRBV7-2 and TRBJ2-7 gives the whole variable domain GAGVSQSPSNKVTEKGKDVELRCDPISGHTALYWYRQSLGQGLEFLIYFQGNSAPDKSGLPSDRFSAERTGGSVSTLTIQRTQQEDSAVYLCASSLTAYEQYFGPGTRLTVT.

The chain joins TRBV7-7 to TRBJ2-1, with TRBD2 matching over 7 bases. The CDR3 spans 13 residues. Germline values: CDR1 SSHAT, CDR2 FNYEAQ (reference sequence). The CDR3 nucleotides read TGTGCTAGCGGGCGGGACGTTAATGATGAGCAGTTCTTC. This codes for CASGRDVNDEQFF. Filled out from reference TRBV7-7 and TRBJ2-1, the complete variable domain reads GAGVSQSPRYKVTKRGQDVTLRCDPISSHATLYWYQQALGQGPEFLTYFNYEAQPDKSGLPSDRFSAERPEGSISTLTIQRTEQRDSAMYRCASGRDVNDEQFFGPGTRLTVL.

With respect to this clone: A read error may account for a junction end that differs from germline. The rearrangement links TRBV7-7 to TRBJ1-4, with a possible D match to TRBD1 (5 bases). Germline V gene lookup returns CDR1 SSHAT and CDR2 FNYEAQ (reference sequence). The CDR3 has 13 residues. CDR3: CASSPGTREKLFF. The CDR3 nucleotides are TGTGCTAGCAGCCCCGGGACCCGTGAAAAACTGTTTTTT.

The chain has TRBV19 and TRBJ1-3, with TRBD1 identical over 12 bases. V lost 9 bases and J lost 4; bases outside the gene matches: 10. The CDR3 consists of 16 residues. Germline-derived CDR1 and CDR2 are LNHDA and SQIVND (reference sequence). The CDR3: CASARLGTGGGNTIYF. The DNA of the CDR3 is TGTGCCAGCGCCCGCCTCGGGACAGGGGGCGGAAACACCATATATTTT.

The chain employs TRBV19 and TRBJ1-5, with D unresolved. The V and J ends lost 9 bases and 0 bases respectively, with 18 bases between them. The CDR3 is made up of 16 amino acids. The germline V gene has CDR1 LNHDA and CDR2 SQIVND (reference sequence). The CDR3, as DNA: TGTGCCAGGCCGGGGATGGGTCCATATAGCAATCAGCCCCAGCATTTT. It translates to CARPGMGPYSNQPQHF.

This chain connects TRBV10-2 to TRBJ1-1, with no clear D. V lost 5 bases and J lost 0, with 10 bases in between. The germline V gene has CDR1 WSHSY and CDR2 SAAADI. The CDR3 runs to 14 residues. CDR3 sequence reads: CASSKDGMNTEAFF. The CDR3 coding sequence is TGCGCCAGCAGTAAGGACGGGATGAACACTGAAGCTTTCTTT.

The V gene is TRBV7-3, the J gene TRBJ2-5; a weak D match, TRBD1 (6 bases). The CDR3 is made up of 15 amino acids. The germline CDR1 and CDR2 sequences are SGHTA and FQGTGA. The V gene lost 4 bases and the J gene lost 5 bases, with 17 bases spanning the gap. The CDR3 here is CASSSQGRGWETQYF. In DNA, the CDR3 is TGTGCCAGCAGCTCTCAGGGGAGAGGGTGGGAGACCCAGTACTTC.

The V gene is TRBV7-3, the J gene TRBJ1-4; D gene unclear. Deletions cut 2 bases from V and 5 bases from J, with 6 bases between. Per the germline V gene, CDR1 is SGHTA and CDR2 is FQGTGA. The length of the CDR3 is 13 residues. The CDR3 bases are TGTGCCAGCAGCTTAGGGAGGAATGAAAAACTGTTTTTT. Translation: CASSLGRNEKLFF.

The genes are TRBV11-1 and TRBJ2-3, with 7 nucleotides matching TRBD1. Trimming at V came to 6 bases and at J to 2 bases, leaving 8 bases not matched to a gene. The CDR3 runs to 15 residues. Germline CDR1 SGHAT, CDR2 FQDESV (reference sequence). The CDR3 nucleotides are TGTGCCAGCAGAGACCGGGACAGAGACACAGATACGCAGTATTTT. Its translation is CASRDRDRDTDTQYF.

The V call is TRBV7-9, the J call TRBJ1-4; 7 bases are shared with TRBD1. This CDR3 is built from 17 residues. The junction had 9 bases not matched to a gene; V was cut back by 2 bases and J by 3 bases. Germline assignment: CDR1 SEHNR and CDR2 FQNEAQ (reference sequence). The CDR3 reads CASSLRLWDSSNEKLFF. CDR3 coding DNA: TGTGCCAGCAGCTTAAGGCTGTGGGACAGTTCTAATGAAAAACTGTTTTTT.

The chain uses TRBV7-3 and TRBJ2-1, with 11 positions matching TRBD2. J gave up 8 bases and V 5 bases, and 11 bases lay outside the gene matches. Looked up from germline, CDR1 is SGHTA and CDR2 is FQGTGA. This CDR3 has 16 residues. The DNA of the CDR3 is TGTGCCAGCAGCCGGGAGGGGGCTAGCGGGGGGCATGAGCAGTTCTTC. Amino acid sequence: CASSREGASGGHEQFF.

The rearrangement links TRBV9 to TRBJ2-3; D gene ambiguous. Per germline, CDR1 SGDLS and CDR2 YYNGEE. This CDR3 has 14 residues. V was pared by 0 bases and J by 2 bases, with 7 bases between. The DNA for the CDR3 is TGTGCCAGCAGCGTAGGACATACCACAGATACGCAGTATTTT. This sequence encodes CASSVGHTTDTQYF.

This chain uses TRBV9 with TRBJ2-7; D might be TRBD2 (6 bases). Germline-derived CDR1 and CDR2 are SGDLS and YYNGEE. V was pared by 0 bases and J by 5 bases, with 15 bases between. The length of the CDR3 is 15 residues. The CDR3 reads CASSVGGGDMDEQYF. CDR3 nucleotide sequence: TGTGCCAGCAGCGTAGGAGGAGGGGATATGGACGAGCAGTACTTC.

CDR3 coding DNA: TGTGCCAGCTCCCGGGACCCGGGGGGCGAGCAGTACTTC. It yields the protein CASSRDPGGEQYF. The chain recombines TRBV18 with TRBJ2-7; 7 positions agree with TRBD2. The CDR3 is 13 amino acids. Looked up from germline, CDR1 is KGHSH and CDR2 is LQKENI. V was clipped by 6 bases and J by 6 bases; unmatched bases: 8.

This clone was detected a few times. The chain carries TRBV12-5 and TRBJ1-6, with D possibly TRBD1 on 6 matching bases. The CDR3 runs to 16 residues. V lost 3 bases to trimming and J lost 0 bases, with 9 bases between them. The germline V gene has CDR1 LGHNT and CDR2 FRNRAP. The CDR3 DNA reads TGTGCTAGTGGTTTAGGACAGACCTCCTATAATTCACCCCTCCACTTT. Protein sequence: CASGLGQTSYNSPLHF.

This clone has a single count. The chain combines TRBV5-1 with TRBJ1-4, with D possibly being TRBD1 (5 bases). V was cut by 2 bases and J by 8 bases, with 13 bases left in between. The V gene's germline CDR1 is SGHRS and CDR2 YFSETQ. The CDR3 is 14 amino acids. The CDR3 loop is CASSFGQGGEKLFF. CDR3 in DNA: TGCGCCAGCAGCTTCGGCCAGGGAGGAGAAAAACTGTTTTTT. The whole variable domain, filled in from reference TRBV5-1 and TRBJ1-4, reads KAGVTQTPRYLIKTRGQQVTLSCSPISGHRSVSWYQQTPGQGLQFLFEYFSETQRNKGNFPGRFSGRQFSNSRSEMNVSTLELGDSALYLCASSFGQGGEKLFFGSGTQLSVL.

The rearrangement joins TRBV5-6 to TRBJ2-7, with D hard to call. CDR1 and CDR2 (germline): SGHDT, YYEEEE. Trimming cost V 1 base and J 0 bases, with 17 bases left between them. CDR3 length: 17 amino acids. The CDR3 DNA is TGTGCCAGCAGCTTGAAACCAGGATCCCTCCGCTCCTACGAGCAGTACTTC. The encoded protein is CASSLKPGSLRSYEQYF.

The chain links TRBV5-4 to TRBJ1-5; D unresolved. Per germline, CDR1 SGHNT and CDR2 YYREEE (reference sequence). V lost 0 bases and J 5 bases, leaving 9 bases between the germline ends. The CDR3 covers 14 residues. This chain's CDR3 is CASSLGGAHQPQHF. In nucleotides, the CDR3 is TGTGCCAGCAGCTTGGGGGGAGCCCATCAGCCCCAGCATTTT.

The chain carries TRBV29-1 and TRBJ1-2; D remains ambiguous. Germline V gene lookup returns CDR1 SQVTM and CDR2 ANQGSEA. Between the trimmed V and J ends, which lost 4 bases and 2 bases, there was a span of 14 bases. This CDR3 region has 14 residues. CDR3 region: CSVVREVGNYGYTF. The CDR3 coding sequence is TGCAGCGTTGTTAGAGAGGTTGGGAACTATGGCTACACCTTC.